The entry below describes one T cell receptor (beta chain). The data derive from a study of T cells in Graves' hyperthyroidism and ophthalmopathy. Across the study: Prior to any treatment, at the point of initial diagnosis, peripheral blood was collected.

Amplified TCR beta CDR3 regions derived from RNA transcripts. Using the HTBI primer set, a first-round RT-PCR was run on the TCR CDR3. MiXCR, run by TCRdb on the multiplex PCR reads, gives a single entry per CDR3 protein. The table includes fewer than 650,000 distinct CDR3 sequences, 14% detected once. Orbital computed tomography, thyroid ultrasound, serum thyroxine and TRAb, and clinical symptoms together informed the diagnoses. The sequence came from a woman in her forties with Graves' hyperthyroidism. Sequenced sample: blood.

CDR3 residues: CASSPTAEGEAFF. CDR3 DNA: TGTGCCAGCAGCCCGACCGCAGAGGGTGAAGCTTTCTTT. The V gene is TRBV6-2 or TRBV6-3, the J gene TRBJ1-1; no clear D gene. The germline V gene encodes CDR1 MNHEY and CDR2 SVGEGT. The CDR3 has 13 residues. V lost 6 bases, J lost 7 bases, and 15 bases lay in between.